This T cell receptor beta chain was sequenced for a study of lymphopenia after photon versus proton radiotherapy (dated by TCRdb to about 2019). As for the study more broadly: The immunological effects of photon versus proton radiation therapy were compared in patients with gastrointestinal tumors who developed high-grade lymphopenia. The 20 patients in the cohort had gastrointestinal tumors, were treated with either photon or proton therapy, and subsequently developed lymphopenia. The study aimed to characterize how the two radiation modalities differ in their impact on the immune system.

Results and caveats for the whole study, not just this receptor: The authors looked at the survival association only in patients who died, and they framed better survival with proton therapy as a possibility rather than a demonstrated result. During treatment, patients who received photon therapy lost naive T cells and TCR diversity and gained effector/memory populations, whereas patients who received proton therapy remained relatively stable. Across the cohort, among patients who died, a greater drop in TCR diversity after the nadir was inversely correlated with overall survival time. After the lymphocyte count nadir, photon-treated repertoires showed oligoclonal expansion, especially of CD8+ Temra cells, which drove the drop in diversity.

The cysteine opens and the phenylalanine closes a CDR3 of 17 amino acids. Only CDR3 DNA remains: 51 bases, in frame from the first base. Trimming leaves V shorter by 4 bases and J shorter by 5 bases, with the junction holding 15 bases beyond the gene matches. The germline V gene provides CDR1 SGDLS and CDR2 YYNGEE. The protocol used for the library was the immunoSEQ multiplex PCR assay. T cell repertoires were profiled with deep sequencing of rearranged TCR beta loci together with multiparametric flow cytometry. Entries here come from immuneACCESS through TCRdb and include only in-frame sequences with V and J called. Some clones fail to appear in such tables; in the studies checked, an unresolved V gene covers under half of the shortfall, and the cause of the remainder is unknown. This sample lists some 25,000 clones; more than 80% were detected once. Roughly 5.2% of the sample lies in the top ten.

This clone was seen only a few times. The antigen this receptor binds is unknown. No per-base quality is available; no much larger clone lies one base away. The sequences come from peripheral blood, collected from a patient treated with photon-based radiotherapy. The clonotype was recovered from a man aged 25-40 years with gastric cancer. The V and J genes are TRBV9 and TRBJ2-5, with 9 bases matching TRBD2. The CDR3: CASSLPGLAFGGETQYF. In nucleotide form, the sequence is TGTGCCAGCAGCTTACCGGGACTAGCATTTGGCGGGGAGACCCAGTACTTC.